The 25 T cell receptor beta chains below come from one sample, sequenced in a study of blood T cell repertoires in COVID-19. Measured with immunoSEQ multiplex PCR; TCRdb has only the in-frame clones, and not every one. The sample has tens of thousands of clones; around 87% are singletons. The sequencing sample was made of peripheral blood. The receptors here all came from a human donor in a cohort sampled during active COVID-19. The donor label of this sample is uncertain.

This clone came up once. This rearrangement joins TRBV18 to TRBJ2-2; tentatively, D is TRBD1 (6 bases). V lost 3 bases, J lost 1 base, and 9 bases lay in between. Per germline, CDR1 KGHSH and CDR2 LQKENI. This CDR3 is 15 amino acids long. Here the CDR3 reads CASSPGQKNTGELFF. The CDR3 DNA reads TGTGCCAGCTCACCCGGACAGAAGAACACCGGGGAGCTGTTTTTT.

The rearrangement links TRBV5-8 to TRBJ1-2; the D is unclear. Trimming removed 4 bases from V and 4 bases from J, with 20 bases in between. CDR1 SGHTS and CDR2 YDEGEE come from the germline V gene. CDR3 length equals 16 residues. The CDR3 nucleotides read TGTGCCAGCAGCATTAACTCCGGCCTTTCGGGCTATGGCTACACCTTC. Translated, it gives CASSINSGLSGYGYTF. The full variable domain, with the rest looked up from reference TRBV5-8 and TRBJ1-2, is EAGVTQSPTHLIKTRGQQATLRCSPISGHTSVYWYQQALGLGLQFLLWYDEGEERNRGNFPPRFSGRQFPNYSSELNVNALELEDSALYLCASSINSGLSGYGYTFGSGTRLTVV.

This chain joins TRBV5-1 and TRBJ2-3; the match to TRBD2 covers 12 bases. Germline-derived CDR1 and CDR2 are SGHRS and YFSETQ. The CDR3 is 17 amino acids. After removal of 0 bases from V and 6 bases from J, the junction contained 8 bases not matched to a gene. CDR3 protein: CASSLAGLAGGQDTQYF. CDR3 DNA: TGCGCCAGCAGCTTGGCCGGGCTAGCGGGGGGGCAGGATACGCAGTATTTT.

About this clone: One end of the junction is discordant with germline, which a read error may explain. The chain recombines TRBV7-7 with TRBJ2-1; 13 nucleotides line up with TRBD2. Germline V CDR1 and CDR2: SSHAT, FNYEAQ (reference sequence). This CDR3 has 16 residues. CDR3 region: CASSLGGLAGDNEQFF. CDR3 sequence (DNA): TGTGCTAGCAGCTTAGGAGGACTAGCGGGGGACAATGAGCAGTTCTTC.

The chain links TRBV5-1 to TRBJ1-6; 9 positions match TRBD1. The CDR3 length is 15 residues. In germline, CDR1 is SGHRS, CDR2 YFSETQ. J lost 10 bases, V lost 4 bases, and 9 bases had no gene match. The CDR3 region is CASSLTGGKESPLHF. The CDR3 DNA follows: TGCGCCAGCAGCCTTACAGGGGGCAAGGAATCACCCCTCCACTTT.

This CDR3 is CASSPNRQTLNYGYTF. The CDR3 region has the DNA TGTGCCAGCTCACCAAATAGGCAGACTCTTAACTATGGCTACACCTTC. J is TRBJ1-2 and V is TRBV18; D uncertain. The CDR3 is 16 amino acids. Germline lookup yields CDR1 KGHSH and CDR2 LQKENI. V was clipped by 2 bases and J by 1 base, with 14 bases between them.

J is TRBJ2-7 and V is TRBV7-9; D is unresolved. The germline gives CDR1 SEHNR, CDR2 FQNEAQ (reference sequence). Deletions cut 3 bases from V and 0 bases from J, with 6 bases between. The CDR3 consists of 13 residues. This CDR3 is CASSFDSSYEQYF. As DNA, the CDR3 is TGTGCCAGCAGCTTCGATAGCTCCTACGAGCAGTACTTC.

This sequence joins TRBV15 and TRBJ1-1; 10 bases agree with TRBD1. In germline, CDR1 is LNHNV, CDR2 YYDKDF (reference sequence). The CDR3 contains 17 residues. Trimming cost V 0 bases and J 5 bases; bases outside gene matches: 9. CDR3 in amino acids: CATSRDRLRTGGTEAFF. Written as DNA, the CDR3 is TGTGCCACCAGCAGAGATCGCCTACGGACAGGGGGGACTGAAGCTTTCTTT.

In its sample, this clone was seen once. The chain is built from TRBV12-3 or TRBV12-4 and TRBJ2-2, with a tentative D call TRBD2 (5 bases). Trimming took 7 bases from V and 6 from J, leaving 9 bases between them. This CDR3 spans 12 amino acids. The CDR3 DNA reads TGTGCCAGCATCAGAGGGCCCGGGGAGCTGTTTTTT. This gives the protein CASIRGPGELFF.

This chain uses TRBV18 with TRBJ1-6, with 7 bases matching TRBD1. Germline V CDR1 and CDR2: KGHSH, LQKENI. The CDR3 totals 15 residues. Germline trimming cut 3 bases from V and 7 bases from J; bases unmatched to any gene: 6. Here the CDR3 DNA reads TGTGCCAGCTCACCTCCGGGGGACAGAAATTCACCCCTCCACTTT. This encodes CASSPPGDRNSPLHF.

The rearrangement links TRBV21-1 to TRBJ2-3; no check of the table's D call, TRBD1, against the DNA was made. TRBV21-1 is assigned pseudogene status. This CDR3 has 14 amino acids. The DNA of the CDR3 is TGTGCCAGCAGCCGGGACAGGGAGCCAGATACGCAGTATTTT. Translating it yields CASSRDREPDTQYF.

The chain uses TRBV11-1 and TRBJ1-1, with 7 bases lining up with TRBD1. The germline CDR1 and CDR2 sequences are SGHAT and FQDESV (reference sequence). The CDR3 contains 13 residues. Trimming removed 4 bases from V and 3 bases from J; junction bases left unmatched: 2. The CDR3 DNA sequence: TGTGCCAGCAGCTCCCAGGGGGACACTGAAGCTTTCTTT. It translates to CASSSQGDTEAFF.

This sequence joins TRBV5-1 and TRBJ1-1; no clear D. With 1 base removed from V and 0 bases from J, the gap between germline ends came to 4 bases. CDR3 length: 13 residues. Germline CDR1 is SGHRS and CDR2 is YFSETQ. CDR3 in amino acids: CASSLTVNTEAFF. The CDR3 nucleotides are TGCGCCAGCAGCTTGACGGTGAACACTGAAGCTTTCTTT. The whole variable domain, filled in from reference TRBV5-1 and TRBJ1-1, reads KAGVTQTPRYLIKTRGQQVTLSCSPISGHRSVSWYQQTPGQGLQFLFEYFSETQRNKGNFPGRFSGRQFSNSRSEMNVSTLELGDSALYLCASSLTVNTEAFFGQGTRLTVV.

V is TRBV1 and J is TRBJ1-1. TRBV1 is an annotated pseudogene. The CDR3 is made up of 16 amino acids. The CDR3 DNA follows: TGCACCAGCAGCCAACTGGGGGGCGGGGGTAACACTGAAGCTTTCTTT. Its protein product is CTSSQLGGGGNTEAFF.

This clone has just a few counts. The V call is TRBV4-2, the J call TRBJ2-7, with 7 bases matching TRBD1. CDR1 and CDR2 (germline): LGHNA, YNFKEQ. The CDR3 consists of 16 residues. With V trimmed by 4 bases and J by 0 bases, 9 bases remained unmatched. The CDR3 coding sequence is TGTGCCAGCAGCCCAGAGACAGGGATTAGCTCCTACGAGCAGTACTTC. Amino acids: CASSPETGISSYEQYF.

The sample holds a few counts of this clone. The J gene is TRBJ1-3, the V gene TRBV7-2; D gene unclear. The CDR3 sequence is 16 residues long. In germline, CDR1 is SGHTA, CDR2 FQGNSA. V lost 2 bases and J 2 bases, leaving 13 bases between the germline ends. The CDR3: CASSLSPVGAGNTIYF. The DNA of the CDR3 is TGTGCCAGCAGCTTATCCCCAGTGGGAGCTGGAAACACCATATATTTT.

The chain recombines TRBV6-2 or TRBV6-3 with TRBJ1-6, with 11 bases lining up with TRBD1. In germline, CDR1 is MNHEY, CDR2 SVGEGT. Germline trimming cut 6 bases from V and 7 bases from J; bases unmatched to any gene: 5. The CDR3 covers 15 residues. CDR3 sequence (DNA): TGTGCCAGCAGCCCGGACAGGGGGCTCAATTCACCCCTCCACTTT. Its protein is CASSPDRGLNSPLHF.

J is TRBJ2-7 and V is TRBV18; D is perhaps TRBD2 (6 bases). The CDR3 has 14 amino acids. Germline V CDR1 and CDR2: KGHSH, LQKENI. Trimming removed 6 bases at V and 5 bases at J, with 17 bases between. The CDR3 DNA is TGTGCCAGCTCCCCTTGGGGGACTGGAGACGAGCAGTACTTC. Translated: CASSPWGTGDEQYF. The full variable domain, its missing parts supplied by reference TRBV18 and TRBJ2-7, is NAGVMQNPRHLVRRRGQEARLRCSPMKGHSHVYWYRQLPEEGLKFMVYLQKENIIDESGMPKERFSAEFPKEGPSILRIQQVVRGDSAAYFCASSPWGTGDEQYFGPGTRLTVT.

The chain links TRBV6-2 or TRBV6-3 to TRBJ2-2, with 7 bases that match TRBD2. The V gene's germline CDR1 is MNHEY and CDR2 SVGEGT. The CDR3 contains 15 residues. Germline trimming cut 8 bases from V and 7 bases from J; bases unmatched to any gene: 13. CDR3 residues: CASRPLGRGIGELFF. The CDR3 DNA reads TGTGCCAGCCGCCCTCTTGGGAGGGGCATCGGGGAGCTGTTTTTT.

This clone was seen only once. The V call is TRBV3-1 (or the pseudogene TRBV3-2), the J call TRBJ2-3; D gene uncertain. The length of the CDR3 is 13 residues. Trimming removed 1 base at V and 10 bases at J, with 12 bases between. The germline V gene encodes CDR1 LGHDT and CDR2 YNNKEL (reference sequence). In DNA form, the CDR3 reads TGTGCCAGCAGCCAAGCGAGCTCCCGGGCGCAGTATTTT. Residues: CASSQASSRAQYF.

The V and J genes are TRBV6-6 and TRBJ1-1; D is ambiguous. The CDR3 is 15 residues long. In germline, CDR1 is MNHNY, CDR2 SVGAGI (reference sequence). Trimming took off 10 bases at V and 5 bases at J, with 23 bases between the two ends. CDR3 coding DNA: TGTGCCACCCACGGGATGCGTGCGTCTATGACTGAAGCTTTCTTT. Protein: CATHGMRASMTEAFF.

The rearrangement links TRBV5-1 to TRBJ2-3; D is perhaps TRBD1 (6 bases). Germline V gene lookup returns CDR1 SGHRS and CDR2 YFSETQ. Trimming removed 0 bases at V and 0 bases at J, with 14 bases between. The CDR3 length is 17 residues. DNA for the CDR3: TGCGCCAGCAGCTTGGTAGTAGGGACACATAGCACAGATACGCAGTATTTT. Amino acids: CASSLVVGTHSTDTQYF.

V usage is TRBV27 and J usage is TRBJ1-1, with D maybe TRBD1 (6 bases). This CDR3 spans 14 amino acids. V lost 3 bases to trimming and J lost 0 bases, with 8 bases between them. Germline CDR1 MNHEY, CDR2 SMNVEV (reference sequence). CDR3 sequence reads: CASSFDRMNTEAFF. CDR3 coding DNA: TGTGCCAGCAGTTTTGACAGGATGAACACTGAAGCTTTCTTT.

This clone was detected only once. The V and J genes are TRBV15 and TRBJ1-2, with 7 bases fitting TRBD1. CDR1 is LNHNV and CDR2 is YYDKDF in the germline V gene (reference sequence). This CDR3 is built from 16 residues. V lost 0 bases, J lost 6 bases, and 10 bases stayed unmatched. The CDR3 sequence: CATSRDLLGTDHGYTF. CDR3 bases: TGTGCCACCAGCAGAGATCTCCTCGGGACAGATCATGGCTACACCTTC.

This rearrangement joins TRBV11-2 to TRBJ2-5; TRBD2 aligns across 7 bases. Germline V lookup: CDR1 SGHAT, CDR2 FQNNGV. The J segment lost 3 bases and the V segment lost 0 bases, leaving 1 base of the junction unmatched. The CDR3 totals 14 residues. The CDR3 reads CASSLDGTKETQYF. The CDR3 DNA reads as TGTGCCAGCAGCTTAGATGGGACTAAAGAGACCCAGTACTTC.